The 8 T cell receptor beta chains given below trace back to one sample, sequenced in a study of blood T cell repertoires in COVID-19 (dated by TCRdb to about 2020). Library prep was done by the immunoSEQ multiplex PCR assay. The immuneACCESS repertoire file appears here via TCRdb, limited to in-frame rearrangements. These files lack a portion of the clones; in checked studies, under half of the deficit traces to unresolved V genes, and the cause of the others is not known. The sample records about 74,000 clones, 90% of which are singletons. The ten biggest clones cover just over 9% of the sample. Sequenced material: peripheral blood. These receptor sequences come from a human donor in a cohort sampled during active COVID-19.

The chain combines TRBV2 with TRBJ2-5; maybe TRBD2 (6 bases). V gave up 4 bases and J gave up 0 bases, with 12 bases separating them. Germline-derived CDR1 and CDR2 are SNHLY and FYNNEI. The CDR3 runs to 15 residues. The CDR3 DNA is TGTGCCAGCAGTGCCCCTAGCGCCTACCAAGAGACCCAGTACTTC. It translates to CASSAPSAYQETQYF.

The rearrangement joins TRBV3-1 (or the pseudogene TRBV3-2) to TRBJ2-7; 8 bases map to TRBD2. The CDR3 contains 14 residues. After removal of 8 bases from V and 0 bases from J, the junction contained 6 bases not matched to a gene. Looked up from germline, CDR1 is LGHDT and CDR2 is YNNKEL (reference sequence). The CDR3 reads CASAGTSSSYEQYF. The CDR3, as DNA: TGTGCCAGCGCCGGGACTAGTTCCTCCTACGAGCAGTACTTC.

J is TRBJ1-1 and V is TRBV4-1; TRBD1 aligns across 8 bases. CDR3 length equals 17 residues. V was clipped by 4 bases and J by 1 base; unmatched bases: 11. The germline V gene encodes CDR1 MGHRA and CDR2 YSYEKL. CDR3 coding DNA: TGCGCCAGCAGCCGCCTTGGACAGGGAGGTACGAACACTGAAGCTTTCTTT. Amino acid sequence: CASSRLGQGGTNTEAFF.

The sample holds one count of this clone. The rearrangement links TRBV6-2 or TRBV6-3 to TRBJ1-4; 7 positions match TRBD1. The CDR3 totals 14 residues. J gave up 8 bases and V 6 bases, and 9 bases lay outside the gene matches. Germline CDR1 is MNHEY and CDR2 is SVGEGT. The CDR3 spells CASSRGQVGEKLFF. The DNA of the CDR3 is TGTGCCAGCAGCCGTGGACAGGTTGGCGAAAAACTGTTTTTT.

The chain joins TRBV27 to TRBJ2-1; possibly TRBD2 for D (7 bases). In germline, CDR1 is MNHEY, CDR2 SMNVEV (reference sequence). CDR3 length equals 16 residues. Between the trimmed V and J ends, which lost 5 bases and 8 bases, there was a span of 22 bases. The CDR3 loop reads CASSATRGGGGYEQFF. CDR3 nucleotides: TGTGCCAGCAGTGCTACCCGCGGGGGCGGAGGGTATGAGCAGTTCTTC.

The V call is TRBV11-1, the J call TRBJ2-7; D is unresolved. Germline V CDR1 and CDR2: SGHAT, FQDESV (reference sequence). V was cut by 1 base and J by 0 bases, with 7 bases left in between. The CDR3 runs 14 residues. The CDR3: CASSLGHPSYEQYF. The CDR3 nucleotides are TGTGCCAGCAGCTTAGGACACCCCTCCTACGAGCAGTACTTC.

The chain is built from TRBV7-8 and TRBJ2-5; the match to TRBD1 covers 9 bases. Losses at the gene ends were 5 bases for V and 4 bases for J; bases not matched to a gene: 8. Germline CDR1 reads SGHVS; CDR2 reads FQNEAQ. CDR3 length: 15 amino acids. CDR3 bases: TGTGCCAGCAGCCTCTCGACAGGGGGTGGAGAGACCCAGTACTTC. Protein: CASSLSTGGGETQYF.

The J gene is TRBJ2-2, the V gene TRBV19; 10 bases fit TRBD2. The CDR3 is made up of 17 amino acids. Germline V gene lookup returns CDR1 LNHDA and CDR2 SQIVND (reference sequence). The ends lost 7 bases at V and 1 base at J; junction bases unmatched: 9. CDR3 nucleotide sequence: TGTGCCAGTACGGGACCCGGACTAGCGGAGAACACCGGGGAGCTGTTTTTT. As protein: CASTGPGLAENTGELFF.